The rows below give T cell receptor beta chains drawn from one sample of a study of blood T cell repertoires in COVID-19. Profiled with immunoSEQ multiplex PCR; TCRdb holds only in-frame clones, not every one. The repertoire holds fewer than 300,000 clones, about 80% seen once, with 3% to 3.5% in the top ten. Sequencing was carried out using peripheral blood. These receptors were obtained from an elderly woman with acute or convalescent COVID-19. CDR3s include the opening cysteine and the closing phenylalanine or tryptophan. Fields, in order: V gene, J gene, clone size, D gene, CDR3 protein, CDR3 DNA. A D gene is named only where the DNA matches it firmly. Only part of the rows carry a size: once, few, many, or a class if the clone is expanded.

TRBV11-2,TRBJ2-7,-,TRBD1,CASSFWSQGAREQYF,TGTGCCAGCAGCTTTTGGTCACAGGGGGCGCGTGAGCAGTACTTC
TRBV27,TRBJ1-4,-,TRBD1,CASSPYTGGQEKLFF,TGTGCCAGCAGCCCGTATACAGGGGGCCAGGAAAAACTGTTTTTT
TRBV5-4,TRBJ2-3,-,TRBD2,CASSFPGTSGSTDTQYF,TGTGCCAGCAGCTTTCCCGGGACTAGCGGTAGCACAGATACGCAGTATTTT
TRBV5-5,TRBJ2-7,-,TRBD1,CASSPWTGSSYEQYF,TGTGCCAGCAGCCCGTGGACAGGGAGCTCCTACGAGCAGTACTTC
TRBV19,TRBJ1-2,few,-,CASSSGGVGGYTF,TGTGCCAGTAGTAGCGGGGGCGTAGGGGGCTACACCTTC
TRBV5-4,TRBJ2-1,-,-,CASIPYGGRNEQFF,TGTGCCAGCATCCCCTATGGGGGCCGCAATGAGCAGTTCTTC
TRBV2,TRBJ2-1,-,TRBD2,CASTTLAGGLNEQFF,TGTGCCAGCACTACCTTAGCGGGAGGGCTCAATGAGCAGTTCTTC
TRBV27,TRBJ2-1,-,TRBD1,CASSLHPGGTYNEQFF,TGTGCCAGCAGTCTCCATCCAGGGGGCACGTACAATGAGCAGTTCTTC
TRBV27,TRBJ2-7,few,TRBD1,CASRVRQGSYEQYF,TGTGCCAGCAGGGTTAGACAGGGATCCTACGAGCAGTACTTC
TRBV9,TRBJ2-1,-,-,CASSVEWGPNNEQFF,TGTGCCAGCAGCGTAGAATGGGGGCCCAACAATGAGCAGTTCTTC
TRBV11-2,TRBJ2-3,-,-,CASSLGARPDTQYF,TGTGCCAGCAGCTTGGGGGCCCGACCAGATACGCAGTATTTT
TRBV3-1/TRBV3-2,TRBJ2-5,once,TRBD2,CASSGTSAETQYF,TGTGCCAGCAGTGGAACTAGCGCAGAGACCCAGTACTTC
TRBV6-1,TRBJ2-3,-,TRBD2,CASSESVPGLAGVADTQYF,TGTGCCAGCAGTGAGTCGGTCCCGGGACTAGCGGGAGTAGCAGATACGCAGTATTTT
TRBV5-4,TRBJ2-3,-,-,CASSPNSGGGGDTQYF,TGTGCCAGCAGCCCAAATAGCGGAGGGGGGGGAGATACGCAGTATTTT
TRBV19,TRBJ2-5,-,-,CASSPSGGTQYF,TGTGCCAGTAGTCCCTCCGGGGGGACCCAGTACTTC
TRBV29-1,TRBJ2-3,-,-,CSVLVGSVSTDTQYF,TGCAGCGTTCTTGTTGGTAGCGTGAGCACAGATACGCAGTATTTT
TRBV5-1,TRBJ1-1,-,TRBD1,CASSHGTEYNTEAFF,TGCGCCAGCAGCCACGGGACAGAGTATAACACTGAAGCTTTCTTT
TRBV10-3,TRBJ2-2,-,-,CAISAGGLNAGELFF,TGTGCCATCAGTGCCGGGGGGCTTAACGCCGGGGAGCTGTTTTTT
TRBV23-1,TRBJ2-7,-,TRBD2,CARWEGFYEQYF,TGCGCCAGATGGGAGGGATTCTACGAGCAGTACTTC
TRBV5-1,TRBJ2-1,-,TRBD1,CASSFRTGTNNEQFF,TGCGCCAGCAGCTTTCGGACAGGAACCAACAATGAGCAGTTCTTC
TRBV5-1,TRBJ2-1,few,-,CASSLSSSVSNEQFF,TGCGCCAGCAGCTTGAGTTCTAGCGTGTCCAATGAGCAGTTCTTC
TRBV30,TRBJ1-6,-,TRBD1,CAWGQGDFVSPLHF,TGTGCCTGGGGACAGGGGGATTTCGTATCACCCCTCCACTTT
TRBV18,TRBJ1-1,-,-,CASSTGENTEAFF,TGTGCCAGCTCAACCGGGGAGAACACTGAAGCTTTCTTT
TRBV6-2/TRBV6-3,TRBJ1-5,many,TRBD1,CASSYISRGPQPQHF,TGTGCCAGCAGTTACATCAGCAGGGGGCCTCAGCCCCAGCATTTT
TRBV7-6,TRBJ2-5,-,-,CASSLGAGQETQYF,TGTGCCAGCAGCTTAGGGGCCGGCCAAGAGACCCAGTACTTC
TRBV6-5,TRBJ2-1,-,-,CASSYSRDSSYNEQFF,TGTGCCAGCAGTTACTCCCGGGATAGCTCCTACAATGAGCAGTTCTTC
TRBV7-9,TRBJ2-7,-,TRBD2,CASSLGAGGPSEQYF,TGTGCCAGCAGCTTAGGGGCGGGAGGGCCCTCCGAGCAGTACTTC
TRBV2,TRBJ1-4,few,-,CASSEATWGSSEKLFF,TGTGCCAGCAGTGAAGCGACGTGGGGCAGCAGTGAAAAACTGTTTTTT